Listed below are T cell receptor beta chains from one sample, sequenced in a study of control samples from healthy donors and cancer patients. Assay: immunoSEQ multiplex PCR; the TCRdb copy retains only in-frame clones and omits some. The data contain about 160,000 clones, over 95% of them singletons. The specimen was blood. These receptors came from a woman aged 25 to 39 in good health. Both conserved end residues are part of each CDR3.

CDR3 length,V gene,J gene,CDR3 protein
17,TRBV4-2,TRBJ2-1,CASSRVGTSGAYNEQFF
17,TRBV19,TRBJ2-2,CASSTLAGGANTGELFF
18,TRBV11-3,TRBJ2-1,CASSLSRRSGAYINEQFF
13,TRBV10-1,TRBJ2-2,CASSFAYTGELFF
16,TRBV6-1,TRBJ1-2,CASSAQMGGRNYGYTF
13,TRBV29-1,TRBJ2-7,CSVRGTGTYEQYF
15,TRBV28,TRBJ2-7,CASSLWLGRGYEQYF
14,TRBV27,TRBJ1-6,CASSLGQGSSPLHF
14,TRBV27,TRBJ2-1,CASSLSIGSNEQFF
13,TRBV19,TRBJ1-5,CASSIVSMQPQHF
15,TRBV15,TRBJ2-3,CATSMGTGTTDTQYF
12,TRBV4-1,TRBJ2-7,CASSQDYHEQYF
14,TRBV28,TRBJ2-5,CASSLGSRRETQYF
13,TRBV6-5,TRBJ1-3,CATERFSGNTIYF
15,TRBV3-1/TRBV3-2,TRBJ2-1,CASSPAGGGYNEQFF
18,TRBV29-1,TRBJ2-7,CSVESPSGTSGISYEQYF
16,TRBV11-1,TRBJ1-1,CASSRQPGVDGTEAFF
12,TRBV6-5,TRBJ1-3,CASSTSGNTIYF
19,TRBV19,TRBJ2-1,CASSPPPATLGQLVDEQFF
14,TRBV5-1,TRBJ2-7,CASSTGPSEWEQYF
13,TRBV6-5,TRBJ2-3,CASSYVGEDTQYF
13,TRBV28,TRBJ2-3,CASSLVIADTQYF
11,TRBV10-2,TRBJ1-1,CASSVGQEAFF
16,TRBV2,TRBJ1-1,CASSFHSDRGRTEAFF
14,TRBV27,TRBJ2-2,CASSLGTGTGELFF
12,TRBV5-1,TRBJ2-1,CASTGPGDEQFF
16,TRBV4-1,TRBJ1-1,CASSEIRLAENTEAFF
15,TRBV6-1,TRBJ1-4,CASSERLGGGGKLFF
17,TRBV6-4,TRBJ2-2,CASSRLHFITVTGELFF
13,TRBV19,TRBJ2-5,CASSILGRETQYF
12,TRBV24-1,TRBJ1-2,CATSGDSYGYTF
16,TRBV25-1,TRBJ1-1,CASSGQGGGPNTEAFF
16,TRBV19,TRBJ2-1,CASTTLGGGTYNEQFF
16,TRBV7-6,TRBJ2-7,CASSSDRGDLSGEQYF
13,TRBV6-4,TRBJ2-1,CASSDSPYNEQFF
16,TRBV28,TRBJ1-4,CASSARGRVGNEKLFF
14,TRBV5-1,TRBJ1-5,CASSRTGGYQPQHF
14,TRBV3-1/TRBV3-2,TRBJ2-5,CASSLRERGETQYF
14,TRBV6-2/TRBV6-3,TRBJ2-7,CASSNAGFGNEQYF
15,TRBV4-2,TRBJ2-3,CASSQDVAGPYTQYF
13,TRBV10-3,TRBJ2-1,CAISELEWVEQFF
14,TRBV10-3,TRBJ2-1,CAITDSHLGGEQFF
13,TRBV3-1/TRBV3-2,TRBJ1-1,CASSPFPRGGAFF
16,TRBV4-1,TRBJ2-1,CASSQPSGGGYNEQFF
14,TRBV30,TRBJ1-1,CAWIFPGVGVKAFF
13,TRBV7-2,TRBJ1-2,CASSRQGAIGYTF
12,TRBV2,TRBJ1-2,CASSESRPGYTF
15,TRBV5-1,TRBJ2-5,CASSPGLAAQETQYF
13,TRBV3-1/TRBV3-2,TRBJ2-5,CASSQQGRETQYF
15,TRBV2,TRBJ1-4,CASSGLSGVNEKLFF
16,TRBV3-1/TRBV3-2,TRBJ2-2,CASSGGRGAGTGELFF
13,TRBV28,TRBJ1-2,CASSLQGDYGYTF